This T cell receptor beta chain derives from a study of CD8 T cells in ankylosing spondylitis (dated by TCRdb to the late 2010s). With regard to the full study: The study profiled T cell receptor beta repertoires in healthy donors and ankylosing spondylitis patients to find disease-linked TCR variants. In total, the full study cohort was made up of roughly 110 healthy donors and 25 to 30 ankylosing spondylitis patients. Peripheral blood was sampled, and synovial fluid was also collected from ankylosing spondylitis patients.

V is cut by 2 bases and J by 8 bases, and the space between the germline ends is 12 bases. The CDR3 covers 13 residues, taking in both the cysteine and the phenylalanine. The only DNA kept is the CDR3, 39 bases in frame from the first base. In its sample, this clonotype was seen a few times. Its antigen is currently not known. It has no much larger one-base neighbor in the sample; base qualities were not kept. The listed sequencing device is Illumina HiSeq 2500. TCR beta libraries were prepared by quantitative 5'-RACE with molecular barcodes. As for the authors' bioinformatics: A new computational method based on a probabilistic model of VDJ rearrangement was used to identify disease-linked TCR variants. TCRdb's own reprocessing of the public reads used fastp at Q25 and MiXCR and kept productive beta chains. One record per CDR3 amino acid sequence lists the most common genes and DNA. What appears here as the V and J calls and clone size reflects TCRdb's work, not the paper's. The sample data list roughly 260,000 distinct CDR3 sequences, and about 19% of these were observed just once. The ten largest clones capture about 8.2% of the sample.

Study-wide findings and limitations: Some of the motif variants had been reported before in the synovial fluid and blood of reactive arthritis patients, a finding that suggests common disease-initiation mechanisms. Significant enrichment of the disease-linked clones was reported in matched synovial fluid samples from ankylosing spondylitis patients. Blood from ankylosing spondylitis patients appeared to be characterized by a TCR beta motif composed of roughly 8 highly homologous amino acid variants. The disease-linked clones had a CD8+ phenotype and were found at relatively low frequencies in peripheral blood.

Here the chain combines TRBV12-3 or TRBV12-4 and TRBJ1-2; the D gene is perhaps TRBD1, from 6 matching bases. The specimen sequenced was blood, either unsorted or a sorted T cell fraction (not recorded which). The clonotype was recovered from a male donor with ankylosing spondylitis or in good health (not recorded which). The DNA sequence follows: TGTGCCAGCAGTTTACTGGGGGCCGGGGGCTACACCTTC. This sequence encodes CASSLLGAGGYTF.